The sequence of this T cell receptor (beta chain) was determined in a study of T-cell memory formation after mild COVID-19 (dated by TCRdb to the early 2020s). About the full investigation: TCR sequence clusters from the two donors were found to be largely donor specific. The cohort comprised two young, previously healthy adult volunteers, one female and one male. In two donors, T-cell clones that expanded and contracted after mild COVID-19 were tracked by sequencing TCRalpha and TCRbeta repertoires over time. The paper's findings and limits, for the study overall: SARS-CoV-2 specificity was not confirmed for the second-wave clones peaking on day 37. Contracting CD4+ clones were located mainly in the CM and EM memory subsets, whereas CD8+ clones were found to be enriched in EMRA. Clones contracting from day 15 to 85 had balanced CD4/CD8 phenotypes, while a second wave expanding from day 15 to 37 was biased towards CD4+. Some responding clones were found in pre-infection memory, which suggests that pre-existing cross-reactive memory T cells took part in the SARS-CoV-2 response. Only two mild cases were covered by the study, and larger cohorts that include severe cases with pre-infection samples were considered necessary.

The sequencer listed for this sample is Illumina NovaSeq 6000. TCRalpha and TCRbeta cDNA libraries were built by 5'RACE with constant-segment primers, adding sample barcodes and unique molecular identifiers. RNA was extracted from every sample with Trizol reagent. The libraries were amplified in two PCR steps, and the second step added a second sample barcode and Illumina TruSeq adapters. Libraries were sequenced on an Illumina NovaSeq with 2 x 150 bp paired-end reads. Concerning the study's data processing: With migec v1.2.7, reads were demultiplexed and then collapsed into UMI-guided consensus sequences. With mixcr v2.1.11, UMI consensuses were aligned to TRA and TRB V and J templates and assembled into clonotypes. A clonotype was counted as expanded or contracted only when both edgeR and NoisET called the clonotype significant, with the noise models trained on biological replicates. For edgeR calls, the cutoffs were a false discovery rate-adjusted p below 0.01 and a log2 fold-change threshold of 1. As an exploratory analysis of dynamics, max-normalized trajectories of the 1000 most abundant clonotypes were examined by PCA with hierarchical clustering. Each responding clone was given a CD4 or CD8 phenotype based on the CD4+ and CD8+ repertoires, which had been sequenced separately. Starting from the raw public reads, TCRdb applied fastp trimming at Q25, assembled clones with MiXCR and retained in-frame beta chains. Rows merge per CDR3 protein into single entries with the most common DNA and genes. The V and J calls and clone size come from TCRdb's table, not from the authors' own analysis. This sample is represented by approximately 300,000 distinct CDR3 sequences; around 19% of them were singletons. The ten largest account for over 20% of the sample.

This clonotype showed up just a few times. Its antigen is currently not known. Per-base quality was not reported, and no clone a single base away is much larger than it. Ficoll-Paque density gradient centrifugation was used to isolate PBMCs. The TCR sequence derives from a man between 18 and 35 years old who had mild COVID-19 (a few samples of this study predate the infection). The sample titles of this study are shuffled in the database, so cell type and time point are left out; the donor was told from shared clones. The sequencing sample was made of PBMCs or a T cell subset sorted from them (not recorded which).

The DNA reads as follows: TGTGCCAGCAGTCCCAGCGTGGGACAGGGACTTTACGAGCAGTACTTC. Its protein reads: CASSPSVGQGLYEQYF. Recombination connected TRBV6-5 to TRBJ2-7, with 9 bases matching TRBD1. Via the germline V gene, CDR1 is MNHEY and CDR2 SVGAGI. V ends up 5 bases short and J 4 bases short, with an unmatched junction base count of 12. Spanning cysteine to phenylalanine, the CDR3 consists of 16 amino acids. The entry retains the CDR3 DNA only, 48 bases that are in frame from base 1.